What follows are 20 T cell receptor beta chains derived from one specimen sequenced in a study of blood T cell repertoires in COVID-19. Here immunoSEQ multiplex PCR was the method, and the copy in TCRdb shows in-frame clones only, minus some. This sample has 25,000 or so clones; 90% occur once, and the top ten carry approximately 11%. Material for sequencing was peripheral blood. All receptors derive from a man in his sixties or seventies with acute or convalescent COVID-19.

This clone was picked up a small number of times. This rearrangement joins TRBV2 to TRBJ2-1; 11 nucleotides match TRBD2. Germline CDR1 is SNHLY and CDR2 is FYNNEI. After removal of 8 bases from V and 9 bases from J, the junction contained 12 bases not matched to a gene. This CDR3 spans 15 amino acids. This CDR3 is CASYRLAGRYGEQFF. CDR3 DNA: TGTGCCAGCTACAGACTAGCGGGGCGCTATGGTGAGCAGTTCTTC.

The chain links TRBV6-5 to TRBJ1-5; 7 bases agree with TRBD1. The V gene's germline CDR1 is MNHEY and CDR2 SVGAGI. V was pared by 5 bases and J by 5 bases, with 3 bases of the junction left unmatched. The CDR3 covers 13 residues. As DNA, the CDR3 is TGTGCCAGCAGTCCTCAGGGGGATCAGCCCCAGCATTTT. This gives the protein CASSPQGDQPQHF.

A few counts support this clone. The chain carries TRBV7-9 and TRBJ2-2; D gene unclear. CDR3 length: 12 residues. From germline, CDR1 is SEHNR and CDR2 FQNEAQ (reference sequence). Trimming left V 5 bases short and J 7 bases short, with 8 bases between. CDR3 amino acids: CASSLESGELFF. CDR3 nucleotides: TGTGCCAGCAGCCTTGAGAGCGGGGAGCTGTTTTTT.

CDR3 DNA sequence: TGCGCCAGCAGCGTGACTAGACCTACAGATACGCAGTATTTT. The encoded protein is CASSVTRPTDTQYF. The V gene is TRBV5-1, the J gene TRBJ2-3; weak D call: TRBD2 (6 bases). The CDR3 has 14 residues. V lost 4 bases, J lost 3 bases, and 12 bases lay in between. Per the germline V gene, CDR1 is SGHRS and CDR2 is YFSETQ.

The J gene is TRBJ2-2, the V gene TRBV6-2 or TRBV6-3; TRBD2 matches at 11 bases. The CDR3 totals 16 residues. Trimming at V came to 0 bases and at J to 4 bases, leaving 1 base not matched to a gene. The germline gives CDR1 MNHEY, CDR2 SVGEGT. The CDR3 region is CASSYSSGRATGELFF. The CDR3 DNA reads as TGTGCCAGCAGTTACTCTAGCGGGAGGGCCACCGGGGAGCTGTTTTTT.

The V gene is TRBV11-2, the J gene TRBJ1-1; D remains ambiguous. CDR3 length: 13 residues. V dropped 1 base and J dropped 3 bases, with 6 bases sitting between them. Germline V lookup: CDR1 SGHAT, CDR2 FQNNGV. In nucleotides, the CDR3 is TGTGCCAGCAGCTTAGGACGGGACACTGAAGCTTTCTTT. This encodes CASSLGRDTEAFF. Combining the CDR3 with reference TRBV11-2 and TRBJ1-1 gives the whole variable domain EAGVAQSPRYKIIEKRQSVAFWCNPISGHATLYWYQQILGQGPKLLIQFQNNGVVDDSQLPKDRFSAERLKGVDSTLKIQPAKLEDSAVYLCASSLGRDTEAFFGQGTRLTVV.

This clone appeared a single time. The chain links TRBV23-1 to TRBJ2-7; D is ambiguous. TRBV23-1 is assigned to the ORF class and has an uncertain function. V lost 6 bases and J 5 bases, leaving 17 bases between the germline ends. The CDR3 length is 14 residues. CDR3 nucleotides: TGCGCCAGCAGCTCGGGTCCCTCACTCGACGAGCAGTACTTC. Translated: CASSSGPSLDEQYF.

The gene calls are TRBV11-2 and TRBJ1-2, with 7 bases matching TRBD1. The ends lost 3 bases at V and 4 bases at J; junction bases unmatched: 2. From germline, CDR1 is SGHAT and CDR2 FQNNGV. This CDR3 has 13 amino acids. The CDR3 loop is CASSLGQFYGYTF. The CDR3 DNA reads TGTGCCAGCAGCTTGGGACAGTTCTATGGCTACACCTTC.

The genes are TRBV4-2 and TRBJ2-1, with D perhaps matching TRBD2 (5 bases). The CDR3 spans 13 residues. CDR1 and CDR2 from the germline V gene are LGHNA and YNFKEQ. V shed 4 bases and J shed 5 bases, with 9 bases lying between them. CDR3 sequence: CASSPRGDNEQFF. CDR3 bases: TGTGCCAGCAGCCCTCGGGGAGACAATGAGCAGTTCTTC.

The sample holds a few counts of this clone. The rearrangement links TRBV14 to TRBJ2-6; D not certain. Germline loops: CDR1 SGHDN, CDR2 FVKESK. V was pared by 2 bases and J by 4 bases, with 9 bases between. The CDR3 is 15 amino acids. Here the CDR3 reads CASSQIAGGANVLTF. The CDR3 nucleotides read TGTGCCAGCAGCCAAATCGCAGGAGGGGCCAACGTCCTGACTTTC.

The CDR3, as DNA: TGCGCCAGCAGCCGCACGGCGGATAGCTCCTACGAGCAGTACTTC. Residues: CASSRTADSSYEQYF. The chain joins TRBV4-3 to TRBJ2-7; D is unclear. CDR1 and CDR2 (germline): LGHNA, YSLEER. The germline V and J ends were trimmed by 4 bases and 0 bases, with 13 bases remaining between them. The CDR3 loop spans 15 amino acids.

This chain joins TRBV5-1 and TRBJ2-3; tentatively, D is TRBD1 (6 bases). There are 14 residues in the CDR3. Germline lookup yields CDR1 SGHRS and CDR2 YFSETQ. V lost 3 bases, J lost 3 bases, and 11 bases lay in between. CDR3 sequence reads: CASSYGRGTDTQYF. The DNA for the CDR3 is TGCGCCAGCAGCTACGGTAGGGGGACAGATACGCAGTATTTT.

This clone came up a few times. This chain connects TRBV6-5 to TRBJ2-7; 12 bases line up with TRBD2. CDR3 size: 16 residues. Germline V CDR1 and CDR2: MNHEY, SVGAGI. Germline trimming cut 4 bases from V and 5 bases from J; bases unmatched to any gene: 9. This chain's CDR3 is CASSSPSGRATNEQYF. In nucleotides, the CDR3 is TGTGCCAGCAGTTCCCCTAGCGGGAGGGCCACTAACGAGCAGTACTTC.

The V and J genes are TRBV7-2 and TRBJ2-3; D is possibly TRBD1 (5 bases). The ends were cut back, 0 bases at V and 5 bases at J, with 9 bases in the middle. Germline CDR1 reads SGHTA; CDR2 reads FQGNSA. The CDR3 has 14 residues. CDR3 in DNA: TGTGCCAGCAGCTTAGCAGGGGTGAAAGATACGCAGTATTTT. This gives the protein CASSLAGVKDTQYF.

This clone appeared a single time. The chain employs TRBV18 and TRBJ2-1, with TRBD2 matching over 10 bases. V lost 6 bases to trimming and J lost 0 bases; unmatched junction nucleotides: 5. From germline, CDR1 is KGHSH and CDR2 LQKENI. This CDR3 has 16 amino acids. The CDR3 DNA is TGTGCCAGCTCGCATTCTAGCGGGAGCTCCTACAATGAGCAGTTCTTC. It yields the protein CASSHSSGSSYNEQFF.

The chain employs TRBV5-6 and TRBJ2-7, with TRBD1 matching 7 bases. Germline loops: CDR1 SGHDT, CDR2 YYEEEE. The V segment lost 3 bases and the J segment 0 bases; nucleotides outside the gene matches: 6. This CDR3 comprises 15 residues. The CDR3 region is CASSSEQGSSYEQYF. The CDR3 DNA follows: TGTGCCAGCAGCTCTGAACAGGGGTCCTCCTACGAGCAGTACTTC.

A word on this clone: A junction boundary mismatches the germline segment, possibly from a read error. The V gene is TRBV5-5, the J gene TRBJ1-5; weak D call: TRBD1 (5 bases). This CDR3 comprises 12 residues. Per germline, CDR1 SGHKS and CDR2 YYEKEE (reference sequence). CDR3 in DNA: TGTGCCAGCAGCTGGGCCGGGGACTCCTGGTCTTTT. This translates into CASSWAGDSWSF.

The rearrangement joins TRBV10-3 to TRBJ1-1; perhaps TRBD1 as D (6 bases). This CDR3 region has 14 residues. In germline, CDR1 is ENHRY, CDR2 SYGVKD. Between the trimmed V and J ends, which lost 3 bases and 5 bases, there was a span of 13 bases. CDR3 bases: TGTGCCATCAGTGAACCGGGACAATCGACTGAAGCTTTCTTT. Its protein is CAISEPGQSTEAFF.

The genes are TRBV6-6 and TRBJ2-3, with TRBD2 as a possible D gene (5 bases). There are 16 residues in the CDR3. Trimming left V 0 bases short and J 2 bases short, with 12 bases between. Germline assignment: CDR1 MNHNY and CDR2 SVGAGI (reference sequence). The CDR3 reads CASSYSRGADTDTQYF. In DNA, the CDR3 is TGTGCCAGCAGTTACTCGCGCGGAGCGGACACAGATACGCAGTATTTT.

The chain carries TRBV7-8 and TRBJ1-2; D is possibly TRBD1 (6 bases). CDR3 length equals 14 residues. CDR1 is SGHVS and CDR2 is FQNEAQ in the germline V gene. V was shortened by 5 bases and J by 7 bases, with 17 bases between the two germline ends. Here the CDR3 reads CASSPGQKLGGYTF. The CDR3 coding sequence is TGTGCCAGCAGCCCAGGACAGAAACTGGGTGGCTACACCTTC.